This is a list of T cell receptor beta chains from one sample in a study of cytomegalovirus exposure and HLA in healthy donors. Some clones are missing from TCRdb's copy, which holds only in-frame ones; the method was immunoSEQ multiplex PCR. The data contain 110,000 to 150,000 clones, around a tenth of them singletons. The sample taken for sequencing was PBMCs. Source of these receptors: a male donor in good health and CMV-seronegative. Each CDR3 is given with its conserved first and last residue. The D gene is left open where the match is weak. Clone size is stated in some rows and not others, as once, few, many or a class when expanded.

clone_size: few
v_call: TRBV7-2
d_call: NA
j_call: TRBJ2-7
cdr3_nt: TGTGCCAGCAGCTTAAGGGCGGGGACAGCTAATTACGAGCAGTACTTC
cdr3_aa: CASSLRAGTANYEQYF

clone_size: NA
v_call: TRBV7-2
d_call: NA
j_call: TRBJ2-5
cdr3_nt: TGTGCCAGCAGCCGCGGGATTCAAGAGACCCAGTACTTC
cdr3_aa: CASSRGIQETQYF

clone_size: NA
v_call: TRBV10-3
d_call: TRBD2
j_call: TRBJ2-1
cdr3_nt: TGTGCCATCAGCTCCGTAGCGGGGGTCTACAATGAGCAGTTCTTC
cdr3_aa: CAISSVAGVYNEQFF

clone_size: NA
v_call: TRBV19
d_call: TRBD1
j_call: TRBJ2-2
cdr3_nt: TGTGCCACTCGACAGGGTAAATCGAACACCGGGGAGCTGTTTTTT
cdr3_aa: CATRQGKSNTGELFF

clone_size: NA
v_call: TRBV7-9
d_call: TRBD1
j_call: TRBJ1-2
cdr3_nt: TGTGCCAGCAGCGGGACAGACACTAACTATGGCTACACCTTC
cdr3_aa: CASSGTDTNYGYTF

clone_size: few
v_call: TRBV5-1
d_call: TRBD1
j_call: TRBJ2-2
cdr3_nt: TGCGCCAGCAGCCAAATCACAGGGGTGAAGGTTGCCGGGGAGCTGTTTTTT
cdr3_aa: CASSQITGVKVAGELFF

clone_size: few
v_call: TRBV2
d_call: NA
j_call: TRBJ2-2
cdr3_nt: TGTGCCAGCAGTGTAGACGGGGTGGCCGGGGAGCTGTTTTTT
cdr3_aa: CASSVDGVAGELFF

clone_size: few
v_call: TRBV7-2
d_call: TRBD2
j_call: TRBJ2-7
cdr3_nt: TGTGCCAGCAGCTTGGGAGCGGGGCCCTCCTACGAGCAGTACTTC
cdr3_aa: CASSLGAGPSYEQYF

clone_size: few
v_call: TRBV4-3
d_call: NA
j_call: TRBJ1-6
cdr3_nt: TGCGCCAGCAGCCAAGAACAGATTAATTCACCCCTCCACTTT
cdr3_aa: CASSQEQINSPLHF

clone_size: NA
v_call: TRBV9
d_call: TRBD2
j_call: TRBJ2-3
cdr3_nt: TGTGCCAGCAGTGTCGGGGTAGCGGGGGTCTATACGCAGTATTTT
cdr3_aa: CASSVGVAGVYTQYF

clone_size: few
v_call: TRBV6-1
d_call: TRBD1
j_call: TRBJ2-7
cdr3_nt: TGTGCCAGCAGGACCGGGACAGGGGCCTCCTACGAGCAGTACTTC
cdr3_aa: CASRTGTGASYEQYF

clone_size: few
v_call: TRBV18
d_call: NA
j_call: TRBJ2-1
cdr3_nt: TGTGCCAGCTCACCGAGGAATGAGCAGTTCTTC
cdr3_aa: CASSPRNEQFF

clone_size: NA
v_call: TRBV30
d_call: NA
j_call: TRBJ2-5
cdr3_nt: TGTGCCTGGAGTGTAGGGGTCAGGCCCCAAGAGACCCAGTACTTC
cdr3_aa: CAWSVGVRPQETQYF

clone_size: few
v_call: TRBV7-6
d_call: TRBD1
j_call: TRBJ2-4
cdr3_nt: TGTGCCAGCAGCTTACCGGGACAGCCTAACATTCAGTACTTC
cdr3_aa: CASSLPGQPNIQYF

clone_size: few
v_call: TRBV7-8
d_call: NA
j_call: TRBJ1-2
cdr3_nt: TGTGCCAGCAGCCGAGCGGAGGGCTATGGCTACACCTTC
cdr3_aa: CASSRAEGYGYTF

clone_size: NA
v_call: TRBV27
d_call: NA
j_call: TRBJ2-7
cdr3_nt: TGTGCCAGCAGTCTCCGACAGGGACTCTACGAGCAGTACTTC
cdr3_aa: CASSLRQGLYEQYF

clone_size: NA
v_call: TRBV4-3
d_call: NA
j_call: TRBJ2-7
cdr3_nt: TGCGCCAGCAGCCAAGATAGCAACGAGCAGTACTTC
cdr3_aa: CASSQDSNEQYF

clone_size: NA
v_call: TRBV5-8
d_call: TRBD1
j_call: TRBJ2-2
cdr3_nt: TGTGCCAGCAGCTTGTACCAGGGGGCGGAGGAGCTGTTTTTT
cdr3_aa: CASSLYQGAEELFF

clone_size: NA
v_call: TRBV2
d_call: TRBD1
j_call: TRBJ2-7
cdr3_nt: TGTGCCAGCAGTGCAGGGACAGGGCCTTACGAGCAGTACTTC
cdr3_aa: CASSAGTGPYEQYF

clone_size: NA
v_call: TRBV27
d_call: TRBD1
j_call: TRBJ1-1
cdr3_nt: TGTGCCAGCAGTTCCACGCCTACAGGGGACCCCACTGAAGCTTTCTTT
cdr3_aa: CASSSTPTGDPTEAFF

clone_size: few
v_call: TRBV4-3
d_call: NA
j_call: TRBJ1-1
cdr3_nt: TGCGCCAGCAGCCAAGATGCGGACAATTTCGCTTTCTTT
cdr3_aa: CASSQDADNFAFF

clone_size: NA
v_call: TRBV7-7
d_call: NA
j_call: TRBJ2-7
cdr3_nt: TGTGCTAGCAGCTTAGGACGGAGCTACGAGCAGTACTTC
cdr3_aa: CASSLGRSYEQYF

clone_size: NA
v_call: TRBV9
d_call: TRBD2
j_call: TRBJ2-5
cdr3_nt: TGTGCCAGCAGCGTAGTGGGGGGGAGTGCCCAAGAGACCCAGTACTTC
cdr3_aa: CASSVVGGSAQETQYF

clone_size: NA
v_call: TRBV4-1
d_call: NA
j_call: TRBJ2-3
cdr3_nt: TGCGCCAGCAGCCAAGACCGGTACCGGGGAAGAAGAGCAGATACGCAGTATTTT
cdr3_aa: CASSQDRYRGRRADTQYF

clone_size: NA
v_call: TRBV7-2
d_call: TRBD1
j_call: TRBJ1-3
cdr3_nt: TGTGCCAGCAGCCATGGACAGGGAGCCTCTGGAAACACCATATATTTT
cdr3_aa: CASSHGQGASGNTIYF

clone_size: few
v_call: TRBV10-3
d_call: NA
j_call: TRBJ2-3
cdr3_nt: TGTGCCATCAGTCTATTTTTGAATACGCAGTATTTT
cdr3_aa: CAISLFLNTQYF

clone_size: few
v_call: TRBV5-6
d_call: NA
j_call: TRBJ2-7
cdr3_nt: TGTGCCAGCAGCGTCAAGCCACGGGACGAGCAGTACTTC
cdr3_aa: CASSVKPRDEQYF

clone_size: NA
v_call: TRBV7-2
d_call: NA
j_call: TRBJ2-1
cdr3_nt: TGTGCCAGCAGCGCGCCCGACACATGGAATGAGCAGTTCTTC
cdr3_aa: CASSAPDTWNEQFF

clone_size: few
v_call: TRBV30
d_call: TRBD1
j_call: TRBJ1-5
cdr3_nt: TGTGCCTGGAGCGTCCTGGGACAGAACAATCAGCCCCAGCATTTT
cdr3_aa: CAWSVLGQNNQPQHF

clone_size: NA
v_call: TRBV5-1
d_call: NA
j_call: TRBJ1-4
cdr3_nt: TGCGCCAGCAGCATTGGGACGGCGGGGACTAATGAAAAACTGTTTTTT
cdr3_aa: CASSIGTAGTNEKLFF

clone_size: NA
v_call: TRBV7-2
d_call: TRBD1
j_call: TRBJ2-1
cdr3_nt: TGTGCCAGCAGCTCCCCCCCCGGGACAGGGAGAAATGAGCAGTTCTTC
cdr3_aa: CASSSPPGTGRNEQFF

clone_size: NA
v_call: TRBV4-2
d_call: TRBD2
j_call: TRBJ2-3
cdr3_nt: TGTGCCAGCAGCCAAGATCTGGGGGGAGGGGATACGCAGTATTTT
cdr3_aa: CASSQDLGGGDTQYF

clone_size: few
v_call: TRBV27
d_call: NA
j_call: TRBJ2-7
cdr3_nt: TGTGCCAGCAGTTCCCCTCTCAGGGGAAGGTACGAGCAGTACTTC
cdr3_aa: CASSSPLRGRYEQYF

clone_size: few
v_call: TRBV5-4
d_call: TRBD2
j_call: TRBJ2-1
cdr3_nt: TGTGCCAGCAGCCTTCTAGCGGGGTCCTACAATGAGCAGTTCTTC
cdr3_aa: CASSLLAGSYNEQFF

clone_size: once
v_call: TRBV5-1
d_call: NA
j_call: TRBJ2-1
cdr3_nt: TGCGCCAGCAGCTTGGTCGGCTACAATGAGCAGTTCTTC
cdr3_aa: CASSLVGYNEQFF

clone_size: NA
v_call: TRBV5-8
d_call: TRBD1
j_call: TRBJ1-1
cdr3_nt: TGTGCCAGCAGCTTAGGGACAGCCATGAACACTGAAGCTTTCTTT
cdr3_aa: CASSLGTAMNTEAFF

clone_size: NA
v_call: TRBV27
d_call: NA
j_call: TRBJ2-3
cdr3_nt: TGTGCCAGCAGTTCGGGAAGCACAGGGGATACGCAGTATTTT
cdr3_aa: CASSSGSTGDTQYF

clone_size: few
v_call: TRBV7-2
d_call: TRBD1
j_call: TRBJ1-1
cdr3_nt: TGTGCCAGCAGCTCAAGGACAGGGGGAGAAGCTTTCTTT
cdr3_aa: CASSSRTGGEAFF

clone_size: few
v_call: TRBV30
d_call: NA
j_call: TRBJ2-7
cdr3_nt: TGTGCCTGGGGTTCCGGGATAGATCCCTACGAGCAGTACTTC
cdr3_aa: CAWGSGIDPYEQYF

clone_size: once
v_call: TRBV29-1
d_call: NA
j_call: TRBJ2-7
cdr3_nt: TGCAGCGTCCTCGGGGAGGTTTCTCTAGACGAGCAGTACTTC
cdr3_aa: CSVLGEVSLDEQYF

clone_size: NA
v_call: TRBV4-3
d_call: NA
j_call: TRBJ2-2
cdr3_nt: TGCGCCAGCAGCCAAGGGGGGGGGCCAGAGACCGGGGAGCTGTTTTTT
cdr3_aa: CASSQGGGPETGELFF

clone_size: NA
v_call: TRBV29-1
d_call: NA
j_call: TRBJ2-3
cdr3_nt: TGCAGCGCCTGGGGGCTGGGTAGCACAGATACGCAGTATTTT
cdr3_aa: CSAWGLGSTDTQYF

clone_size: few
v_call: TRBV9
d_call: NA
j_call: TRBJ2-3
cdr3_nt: TGTGCCAGCAGCGTAGCCGGAGGCGGACGCACAGATACGCAGTATTTT
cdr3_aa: CASSVAGGGRTDTQYF

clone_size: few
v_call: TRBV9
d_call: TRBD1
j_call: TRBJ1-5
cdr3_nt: TGTGCCAGCAGCGTAGGGGGGACAGGGAATCAGCCCCAGCATTTT
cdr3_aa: CASSVGGTGNQPQHF

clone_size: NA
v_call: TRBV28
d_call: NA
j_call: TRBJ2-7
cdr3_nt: TGTGCCAGCAGTTTCGGCGTGAACGGGGGTCCCATCTACGAGCAGTACTTC
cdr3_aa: CASSFGVNGGPIYEQYF

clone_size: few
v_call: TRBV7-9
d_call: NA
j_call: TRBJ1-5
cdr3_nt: TGTGCCAGCAGCCTACAGGGCGATCAGCCCCAGCATTTT
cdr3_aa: CASSLQGDQPQHF

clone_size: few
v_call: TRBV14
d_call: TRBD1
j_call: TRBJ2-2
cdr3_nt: TGTGCCAGCAGCCATAATACAGGACCAGGGGGTAACACCGGGGAGCTGTTTTTT
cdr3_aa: CASSHNTGPGGNTGELFF

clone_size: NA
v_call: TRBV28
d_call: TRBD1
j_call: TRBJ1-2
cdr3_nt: TGTGCCAGCAGTTCCATCAGGGGGTATAGCTATGGCTACACCTTC
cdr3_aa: CASSSIRGYSYGYTF

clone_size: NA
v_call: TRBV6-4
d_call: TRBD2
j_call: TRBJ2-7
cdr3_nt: TGTGCCAGCAGCGTAGCGGGGGGACCCTACGAGCAGTACTTC
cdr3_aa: CASSVAGGPYEQYF